The rows below give T cell receptor beta chains drawn from one sample of a study of blood T cell repertoires in COVID-19. Profiled with immunoSEQ multiplex PCR; TCRdb holds only in-frame clones, not every one. The sample holds 200,000 or so clones; 85% are singletons and the top ten take 0.95%. Sequencing used peripheral blood. Every receptor here comes from a man in his 60s with COVID-19, enrolled during active disease. CDR3s include the opening cysteine and the closing phenylalanine or tryptophan. A D gene is named only where the DNA matches it firmly.

TRBJ1-6	TRBV5-1	16	NA	CASSSGPRGKGSPLHF
TRBJ1-5	TRBV19	15	NA	CASRTSWGGGQPQHF
TRBJ2-7	TRBV7-8	15	NA	CASSPDRSTAYEQYF
TRBJ1-2	TRBV7-2	13	NA	CASTLTGVYGYTF
TRBJ2-1	TRBV13	15	NA	CASSPQLSSYNEQFF
TRBJ2-3	TRBV5-1	14	NA	CASSLGQPADTQYF
TRBJ1-5	TRBV29-1	15	TRBD1	CSVNSGTGPNQPQHF
TRBJ1-5	TRBV3-1/TRBV3-2	16	TRBD1	CASSQAGTGGNQPQHF
TRBJ2-3	TRBV7-9	15	TRBD2	CASSFELAGRDTQYF
TRBJ2-2	TRBV18	15	TRBD1	CASSPGQGGIGELFF
TRBJ1-2	TRBV9	13	NA	CASSASGKGSYTF
TRBJ1-2	TRBV28	12	TRBD1	CASHRGIVGYTF
TRBJ2-3	TRBV9	17	TRBD2	CASSVAASGSYRDTQYF
TRBJ1-2	TRBV5-1	14	NA	CASSLSRGDYGYTF
TRBJ2-7	TRBV16	15	NA	CASSHSQRVSYEQYF
TRBJ1-2	TRBV2	14	NA	CASKNFDRPRGYTF
TRBJ1-1	TRBV27	15	NA	CASRGTPGWDTEAFF
TRBJ2-5	TRBV25-1	15	NA	CASSELGSLGETQYF
TRBJ2-5	TRBV5-4	14	NA	CASSGGDKQETQYF
TRBJ2-7	TRBV5-1	15	TRBD1	CASSLGDRGPYEQYF
TRBJ2-2	TRBV10-3	15	TRBD1	CAINQQGVNTGELFF
TRBJ1-1	TRBV9	16	NA	CASSVATGRGNTEAFF
TRBJ1-3	TRBV5-6	16	NA	CASSWGGGRPGNTIYF
TRBJ1-2	TRBV9	13	TRBD1	CASRGQGNYGYTF
TRBJ2-5	TRBV5-1	14	TRBD2	CASSPAGGQETQYF
TRBJ1-1	TRBV12-2	15	NA	CASLRLAGGNTEAFF
TRBJ1-5	TRBV19	14	NA	CASVGQASNQPQHF
TRBJ2-7	TRBV27	14	TRBD1	CASSLNRGEDEQYF
TRBJ1-2	TRBV6-2/TRBV6-3	14	NA	CASSWDMTSRGYTF
TRBJ2-5	TRBV27	13	NA	CASSFWQGETQYF
TRBJ1-2	TRBV3-1/TRBV3-2	13	TRBD1	CASSRDRANGYTF
TRBJ2-1	TRBV6-1	16	NA	CASSDPLRDSRNEQFF
TRBJ1-2	TRBV7-9	16	TRBD1	CASSLLQGQGTYGYTF
TRBJ1-5	TRBV28	16	TRBD1	CASSSGQGRFYQPQHF
TRBJ1-1	TRBV29-1	12	NA	CSVLRRSTEAFF
TRBJ2-2	TRBV20-1	11	NA	CSAANTGELFF
TRBJ1-4	TRBV5-1	16	TRBD1	CASSWGTVPRGEKLFF
TRBJ1-6	TRBV7-8	15	NA	CASSLRTANNSPLHF
TRBJ2-7	TRBV3-1/TRBV3-2	14	NA	CASSQGTVSYEQYF
TRBJ2-1	TRBV29-1	15	TRBD2	CSVNPSGSSIHEQFF
TRBJ1-1	TRBV18	15	TRBD1	CASSPTGGGGPEAFF
TRBJ2-5	TRBV3-1/TRBV3-2	16	TRBD1	CASSLQGTRNFETQYF
TRBJ1-1	TRBV11-2	13	NA	CASSDSSGTEAFF
TRBJ1-2	TRBV10-3	13	NA	CAISATAVYGYTF
TRBJ1-3	TRBV13	14	NA	CASSLERTGNTIYF
TRBJ1-2	TRBV7-9	14	NA	CASSLEIAGSGYTF
TRBJ1-2	TRBV3-1/TRBV3-2	11	TRBD1	CASSDRVGYTF
TRBJ2-7	TRBV5-5	14	TRBD1	CASSPGQLKYEQYF